This is a list of T cell receptor beta chains from one sample in a study of T cells after posttransplantation cyclophosphamide. Clones were sequenced by immunoSEQ multiplex PCR, and TCRdb holds only the in-frame ones, with some missing. Of approximately 12,000 clones listed, under 2.5% were seen once; the top ten hold 15% to 19%. Sequenced here: PBMCs, sampled after allogeneic stem cell transplant with posttransplant cyclophosphamide. The receptors here all came from a young adult male patient who received an allogeneic stem cell transplant from a related donor, was CMV-positive, and had no GVHD. The T cells may come from the graft donor. The CDR3 runs from the conserved cysteine through the conserved F or W. D genes are given only for firm matches. The listing skips clone size in some rows; elsewhere it reads once, few, many or a size class.

v_gene	j_gene	d_gene	abundance	CDR3nt	CDR3aa
TRBV6-5	TRBJ2-3	NA	few	TGTGCCAGCAGTTATAGCGGCGACACAGATACGCAGTATTTT	CASSYSGDTDTQYF
TRBV9	TRBJ2-1	TRBD2	few	TGTGCCAGCAGCGGTGGTGCGACTAGCGGTTACAATGAGCAGTTCTTC	CASSGGATSGYNEQFF
TRBV5-8	TRBJ2-7	TRBD2	few	TGTGCCAGCAGCTTGGCGTGGGGGGGATCGGGCTACGAGCAGTACTTC	CASSLAWGGSGYEQYF
TRBV4-2	TRBJ1-5	NA	few	TGTGCCAGCAGCCAAGTCGGGAGTCATCAGCCCCAGCATTTT	CASSQVGSHQPQHF
TRBV7-9	TRBJ2-7	TRBD2	NA	TGTGCCAGCAGCCATAGCGGGAGGGCCCCCTACGAGCAGTACTTC	CASSHSGRAPYEQYF
TRBV4-3	TRBJ1-5	NA	NA	TGCGCCAGCAGCCAAGATCTGGAGCAGCCCCAGCATTTT	CASSQDLEQPQHF
TRBV7-2	TRBJ2-7	NA	NA	TGTGCCAGCAGCTTAGCGGCGACAGCCTACGAGCAGTACTTC	CASSLAATAYEQYF
TRBV27	TRBJ1-1	TRBD1	few	TGTGCCAGCAGCTTTGCAGGGGGCACTGAAGCTTTCTTT	CASSFAGGTEAFF
TRBV6-1	TRBJ1-4	TRBD1	few	TGTGCCAGCAGTGAAAAATTGACAGGGGGCGAAAAACTGTTTTTT	CASSEKLTGGEKLFF
TRBV5-1	TRBJ2-2	TRBD1	few	TGCGCCAGCAGCTTAAGACAGGGTAGTGGCGGGGAGCTGTTTTTT	CASSLRQGSGGELFF
TRBV7-9	TRBJ2-1	NA	few	TGTGCCAGCAGCCCCTCCCCAGGGGCCGTATACAATGAGCAGTTCTTC	CASSPSPGAVYNEQFF
TRBV11-2	TRBJ2-3	NA	NA	TGTGCCAGCAGCTTAGAAAACAGGGGGCGGCTAGCGGGATTAGATACGCAGTATTTT	CASSLENRGRLAGLDTQYF
TRBV6-5	TRBJ1-1	NA	few	TGTGCCAGCATGACAGGCGCGAACACTGAAGCTTTCTTT	CASMTGANTEAFF
TRBV4-1	TRBJ1-1	TRBD1	NA	TGCGCCAGCAGCCAGAAACAGGGGGCAAACACTGAAGCTTTCTTT	CASSQKQGANTEAFF
TRBV7-2	TRBJ2-2	NA	NA	TGTGCCAGCAGCTCACAGGGATTTACCGGGGAGCTGTTTTTT	CASSSQGFTGELFF
TRBV29-1	TRBJ2-3	NA	NA	TGCAGCGTTGAAGCCTTGGGACTACAGGGGGGGCGCCGGGCGCAGTATTTT	CSVEALGLQGGRRAQYF
TRBV6-5	TRBJ2-7	TRBD1	few	TGTGCCAGCAGGGACAGGGGAATCGGATCCTACGAGCAGTACTTC	CASRDRGIGSYEQYF
TRBV7-2	TRBJ2-1	TRBD2	few	TGTGCCAGCAGCTTAGGACTCGCGACTAGCGTCAATGAGCAGTTCTTC	CASSLGLATSVNEQFF
TRBV9	TRBJ2-3	NA	NA	TGTGCCAGCAGCGTAGTAGGAGCTAGCACAGATACGCAGTATTTT	CASSVVGASTDTQYF
TRBV28	TRBJ1-4	TRBD1	few	TGTGCCAGCAGTTTTGGTTGGGGACAGGGACAAGAAAAACTGTTTTTT	CASSFGWGQGQEKLFF
TRBV2	TRBJ2-7	TRBD2	NA	TGTGCCAGCAGTGAAGCAACAAGGCTAGCGGGAGTCCCGCGGGGTTACGAGCAGTACTTC	CASSEATRLAGVPRGYEQYF
TRBV19	TRBJ1-2	NA	NA	TGTGCCAGTAGTATCCAGGGTTACTATGGCTACACCTTC	CASSIQGYYGYTF
TRBV5-5	TRBJ2-7	NA	NA	TGTGCCAGCAGCTTGGTGACTGAAACCTACGAGCAGTACTTC	CASSLVTETYEQYF
TRBV7-9	TRBJ2-1	NA	NA	TGTGCCAGCAGCCTGGGACTAGGGGGCGAGCAGTTCTTC	CASSLGLGGEQFF
TRBV15	TRBJ2-3	NA	few	TGTGCCACCAGCAGAGGAGAGGCGGGCACAGATACGCAGTATTTT	CATSRGEAGTDTQYF
TRBV15	TRBJ2-5	NA	NA	TGTGCCACCAGCACATACCGTCGGGACATCTTCCAAGAGACCCAGTACTTC	CATSTYRRDIFQETQYF
TRBV5-6	TRBJ2-7	TRBD1	few	TGTGCCAGCAGCTTAATATCGACAGGGGGGGGCGAGCAGTACTTC	CASSLISTGGGEQYF
TRBV6-6	TRBJ1-4	NA	few	TGTGCCAGCAGCCAGCGGGATAAAGAAAAACTGTTTTTT	CASSQRDKEKLFF
TRBV13	TRBJ2-7	TRBD1	few	TGTGCCAGCAGCCCAGGACAGGGGGCAACCTACGAGCAGTACTTC	CASSPGQGATYEQYF
TRBV4-1	TRBJ1-2	NA	NA	TGCGCCAGCAGTTCAAACTTCGACTATGGCTACACCTTC	CASSSNFDYGYTF
TRBV30	TRBJ2-7	TRBD2	NA	TGTGCCTACTTAGCGGGGGGCTACGAGCAGTACTTC	CAYLAGGYEQYF
TRBV5-6	TRBJ2-2	NA	NA	TGTGCCAGCAGTCCAGACAGACTCTCCACCGGGGAGCTGTTTTTT	CASSPDRLSTGELFF
TRBV11-2	TRBJ2-5	TRBD1	few	TGTGCCAGCAGAGCCAGGGGGTCCCAAGAGACCCAGTACTTC	CASRARGSQETQYF
TRBV5-1	TRBJ2-2	NA	few	TGCGCCAGCAATCCAGCGAACACCGGGGAGCTGTTTTTT	CASNPANTGELFF
TRBV15	TRBJ2-7	TRBD1	few	TGTGCCACCAGCAGAGTCATCTCTCCGGGACAGGGTACCTACGAGCAGTACTTC	CATSRVISPGQGTYEQYF
TRBV30	TRBJ2-1	NA	NA	TGTGCCTGGAGTGCCTCTTTAATCAGTGAGCAGTTCTTC	CAWSASLISEQFF
TRBV27	TRBJ2-5	TRBD2	NA	TGTGCCAGCAGTTTTCGACTAGCGGGAGGGTTGACCCAGTACTTC	CASSFRLAGGLTQYF
TRBV5-1	TRBJ2-4	TRBD1	few	TGCGCCAGCTCTAGCCCGGACAGGCTAACCAAAAACATTCAGTACTTC	CASSSPDRLTKNIQYF
TRBV21-1	TRBJ2-7	NA	few	TGTGCCAGCAGCTCGACGGGCTCCTCGGGGTCCTACGAGCAGTACTTC	CASSSTGSSGSYEQYF
TRBV6-6	TRBJ2-5	TRBD1	few	TGTGCCAGCAGTTACTCCGGGACAGGAGTAGGAGGGACCCAGTACTTC	CASSYSGTGVGGTQYF
TRBV30	TRBJ1-5	NA	few	TGTGCCTGGAGTGTACAGGGCAATCAGCCCCAGCATTTT	CAWSVQGNQPQHF
TRBV28	TRBJ2-1	TRBD2	few	TGTGCCAGCAGCTCTGGGACTAGCGGGAGAAATGAGCAGTTCTTC	CASSSGTSGRNEQFF
TRBV5-4	TRBJ2-2	TRBD1	few	TGTGCCAGCAGCTCAATCGGGACAGGGGAGGGGAACACCGGGGAGCTGTTTTTT	CASSSIGTGEGNTGELFF
TRBV4-3	TRBJ2-6	NA	few	TGCGCCAGCAGCCAAGGGATCTCGGGTTCTGGGGCCAACGTCCTGACTTTC	CASSQGISGSGANVLTF
TRBV6-1	TRBJ1-1	NA	NA	TGTGCCATCCAGGGACAGAACACTGAAGCTTTCTTT	CAIQGQNTEAFF
TRBV2	TRBJ1-1	TRBD1	NA	TGTGCCAGCAGCGGACAGGGGGTCGCTGAAGCTTTCTTT	CASSGQGVAEAFF
TRBV6-1	TRBJ2-5	NA	few	TGTGCCAGCAGTGAAGAGCCAGGGCTAGAGACCCAGTACTTC	CASSEEPGLETQYF
TRBV15	TRBJ1-1	NA	NA	TGTGCCACCAGCAGAGGTGGACAGCTGAACACTGAAGCTTTCTTT	CATSRGGQLNTEAFF
TRBV6-6	TRBJ2-5	NA	few	TGTGCCAGCAGTATCTCAGAGACCCAGTACTTC	CASSISETQYF
TRBV5-4	TRBJ1-1	NA	few	TGTGCCAGCAGCTTGGACAGGGTCCTTACCACTGAAGCTTTCTTT	CASSLDRVLTTEAFF
TRBV11-2	TRBJ2-1	NA	NA	TGTGCCAGCAGCGCCTACGGTGGCTCCTACAATGAGCAGTTCTTC	CASSAYGGSYNEQFF
TRBV4-2	TRBJ2-1	TRBD2	NA	TGTGCCAGCAGCCAAGGACCCGGGACTAGGCTTAATGAGCAGTTCTTC	CASSQGPGTRLNEQFF
TRBV20-1	TRBJ1-1	TRBD1	NA	TGCAGTGCTAGAGAACAGGGGGAAGCTTTCTTT	CSAREQGEAFF
TRBV6-4	TRBJ1-3	TRBD1	few	TGTGCCAGCAGTGACCACAGGGGCTCTCCGTGGGACACCATATATTTT	CASSDHRGSPWDTIYF
TRBV18	TRBJ2-3	TRBD2	NA	TGTGCCAGCTCGTTCCCTAGCGGGAGTGTAGATACGCAGTATTTT	CASSFPSGSVDTQYF
TRBV7-2	TRBJ2-7	NA	few	TGTGCCAGCAGCTTAGACTTCACCTACGAGCAGTACTTC	CASSLDFTYEQYF
TRBV28	TRBJ2-4	NA	NA	TGTGCCAGCAGTTTATACGGCGGAAACTTCATTCAGTACTTC	CASSLYGGNFIQYF
TRBV19	TRBJ1-4	NA	NA	TGTGCCAGTAGTTTTCCGGAGGGCGAAAAACTGTTTTTT	CASSFPEGEKLFF
TRBV4-3	TRBJ2-1	TRBD2	NA	TGCGCCAGCAGCCAGTCCCGGGGAGTAGCGGGAGGAAATCCGCAGTTCTTC	CASSQSRGVAGGNPQFF